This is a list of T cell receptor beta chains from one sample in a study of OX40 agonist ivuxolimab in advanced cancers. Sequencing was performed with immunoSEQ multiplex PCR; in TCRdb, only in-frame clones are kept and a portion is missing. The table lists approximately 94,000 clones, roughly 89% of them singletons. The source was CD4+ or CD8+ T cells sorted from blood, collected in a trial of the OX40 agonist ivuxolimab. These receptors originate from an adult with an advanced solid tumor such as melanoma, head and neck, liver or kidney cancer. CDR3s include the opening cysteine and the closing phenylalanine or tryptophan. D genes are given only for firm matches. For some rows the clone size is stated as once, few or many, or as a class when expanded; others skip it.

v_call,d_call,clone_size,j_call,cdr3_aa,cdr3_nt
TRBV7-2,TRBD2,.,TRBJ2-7,CASSLAPLAGGGNF,TGTGCCAGCAGCTTAGCGCCTTTGGCGGGAGGCGGGAACTTC
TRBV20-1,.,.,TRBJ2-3,CSAALPDTQYF,TGCAGTGCTGCTCTCCCAGATACGCAGTATTTT
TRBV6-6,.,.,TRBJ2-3,CASSYRPDTQYF,TGTGCCAGCAGTTACCGGCCGGATACGCAGTATTTT
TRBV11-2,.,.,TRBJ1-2,CASSIDKNYGYTF,TGTGCCAGCAGCATAGACAAAAACTATGGCTACACCTTC
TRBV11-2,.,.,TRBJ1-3,CASSVTGTGNTIYF,TGTGCCAGCAGCGTTACAGGGACTGGAAACACCATATATTTT
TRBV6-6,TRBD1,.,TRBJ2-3,CATNGDRGITDTQYF,TGTGCCACCAATGGGGACAGGGGAATCACAGATACGCAGTATTTT
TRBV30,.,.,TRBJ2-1,CAWSPRGEQFF,TGTGCCTGGAGCCCGAGGGGTGAGCAGTTCTTC
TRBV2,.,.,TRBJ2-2,CASSGPLAAGELFF,TGTGCCAGCAGTGGCCCACTAGCCGCCGGGGAGCTGTTTTTT
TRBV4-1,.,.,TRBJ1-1,CASSQGYRLNTEAFF,TGCGCCAGCAGCCAAGGGTACAGACTGAACACTGAAGCTTTCTTT
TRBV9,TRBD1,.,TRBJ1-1,CASSVLGSRGSEAFF,TGTGCCAGCAGCGTATTAGGGTCCAGGGGGTCTGAAGCTTTCTTT
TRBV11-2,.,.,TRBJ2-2,CASSFEGGDTGELFF,TGTGCCAGCAGCTTCGAGGGGGGCGACACCGGGGAGCTGTTTTTT
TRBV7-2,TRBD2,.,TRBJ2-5,CASSLEGLAGGQETQYF,TGTGCCAGCAGCTTAGAGGGACTAGCGGGAGGTCAAGAGACCCAGTACTTC
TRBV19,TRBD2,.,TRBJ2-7,CASSPGGAHSYEQYF,TGTGCCAGTAGTCCCGGGGGGGCCCACTCCTACGAGCAGTACTTC
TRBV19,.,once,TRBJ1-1,CASSIGSRGDTEAFF,TGTGCCAGTAGTATAGGCTCCCGGGGGGACACTGAAGCTTTCTTT
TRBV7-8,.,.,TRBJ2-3,CASSLESGGYTDTQYF,TGTGCCAGCAGCTTAGAATCGGGCGGCTACACAGATACGCAGTATTTT
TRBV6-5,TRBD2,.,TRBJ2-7,CASSRAAGGSQYF,TGTGCCAGCAGTCGTGCGGCGGGAGGCTCGCAGTACTTC
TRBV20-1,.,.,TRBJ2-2,CSAHGTPGLFF,TGCAGTGCCCACGGGACCCCGGGGCTGTTTTTT
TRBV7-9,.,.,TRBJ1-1,CASIKGQSFSMNTEAFF,TGTGCCAGCATCAAAGGACAGTCCTTTTCGATGAACACTGAAGCTTTCTTT
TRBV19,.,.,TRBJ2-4,CASSPRGGGNIQYF,TGTGCCAGTAGTCCCCGCGGAGGAGGAAACATTCAGTACTTC
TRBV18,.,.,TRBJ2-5,CASSPPEETQYF,TGTGCCAGCTCACCACCGGAGGAGACCCAGTACTTC
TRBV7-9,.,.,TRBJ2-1,CASSDLFGEQFF,TGTGCCAGCAGCGACTTATTTGGTGAGCAGTTCTTC
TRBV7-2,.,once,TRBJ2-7,CASSLARASYEQYF,TGTGCCAGCAGCTTAGCCAGGGCCTCCTACGAGCAGTACTTC
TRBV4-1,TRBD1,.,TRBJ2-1,CASSQKPGQGVNEQFF,TGCGCCAGCAGCCAAAAGCCGGGACAGGGGGTTAATGAGCAGTTCTTC
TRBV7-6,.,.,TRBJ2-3,CASSILDTQYF,TGTGCCAGCAGCATACTAGATACGCAGTATTTT
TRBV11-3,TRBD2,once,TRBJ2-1,CASSLDPGLETIF,TGTGCCAGCAGCTTAGATCCGGGACTAGAGACAATCTTC
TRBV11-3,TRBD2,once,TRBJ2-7,CASSLGGSGSYEQYF,TGTGCCAGCAGCTTAGGTGGTAGCGGGAGCTACGAGCAGTACTTC
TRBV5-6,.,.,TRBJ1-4,CASTIDGGSTNEKLFF,TGTGCCAGCACCATCGACGGGGGGTCAACTAATGAAAAACTGTTTTTT
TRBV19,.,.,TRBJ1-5,CASSIDPGGHNQPQHF,TGTGCCAGTAGTATAGACCCGGGTGGGCATAATCAGCCCCAGCATTTT
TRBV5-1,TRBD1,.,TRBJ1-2,CASSPDRDLPNYGYTF,TGCGCCAGCAGCCCGGACAGGGACCTACCTAACTATGGCTACACCTTC
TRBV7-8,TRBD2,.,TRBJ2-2,CASSPLWTSGRTRSGGELFF,TGTGCCAGCAGCCCACTATGGACTAGCGGGAGGACTAGAAGTGGCGGGGAGCTGTTTTTT
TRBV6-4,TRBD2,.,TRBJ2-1,CASRQRNVGRFGHNEQFF,TGTGCCAGCAGGCAAAGAAACGTCGGGAGGTTTGGGCACAATGAGCAGTTCTTC
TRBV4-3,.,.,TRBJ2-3,CASSQGERTDTQYF,TGCGCCAGCAGCCAAGGGGAGCGCACAGATACGCAGTATTTT
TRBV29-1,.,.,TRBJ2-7,CSVVIQAEYEQYF,TGCAGCGTTGTCATACAGGCGGAGTACGAGCAGTACTTC
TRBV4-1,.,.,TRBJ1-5,CASSQDSNQPQHF,TGCGCCAGCAGCCAAGATAGCAATCAGCCCCAGCATTTT
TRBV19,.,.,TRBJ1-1,CASMETGLNTEAFF,TGTGCCAGTATGGAGACAGGCTTGAACACTGAAGCTTTCTTT
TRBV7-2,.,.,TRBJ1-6,CASSSAGPFGNSPLHF,TGTGCCAGCAGCTCTGCCGGCCCCTTCGGCAATTCACCCCTCCACTTT
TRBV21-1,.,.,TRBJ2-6,CASSKGRQGVGLIKPSGANVLTF,TGTGCCAGCAGCAAAGGGCGCCAGGGGGTTGGCCTCATCAAACCGTCTGGGGCCAACGTCCTGACTTTC
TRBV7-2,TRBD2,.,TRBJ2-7,CASSSRQKGLANEQYF,TGTGCCAGCAGCTCTCGACAGAAGGGACTAGCGAACGAGCAGTACTTC
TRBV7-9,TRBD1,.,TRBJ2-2,CASSSNTGVGELFF,TGTGCCAGCAGCTCCAATACAGGGGTCGGGGAGCTGTTTTTT
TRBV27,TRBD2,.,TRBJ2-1,CASSLGGRYEQFF,TGTGCCAGCAGTTTAGGCGGGAGGTATGAGCAGTTCTTC
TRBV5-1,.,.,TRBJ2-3,CASTEVGDTQYF,TGCGCCAGCACCGAGGTGGGGGATACGCAGTATTTT
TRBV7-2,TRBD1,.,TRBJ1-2,CASSLDRDNYGYTF,TGTGCCAGCAGCCTCGACAGGGACAACTATGGCTACACCTTC
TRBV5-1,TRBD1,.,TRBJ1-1,CASSLEGAGTEAFF,TGCGCCAGCAGCTTGGAGGGGGCAGGCACTGAAGCTTTCTTT
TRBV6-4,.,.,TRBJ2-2,CASSSEGTGELFF,TGTGCCAGCAGTTCAGAAGGCACCGGGGAGCTGTTTTTT
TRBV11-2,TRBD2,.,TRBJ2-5,CASSLGLQETQYF,TGTGCCAGCAGCTTGGGACTACAAGAGACCCAGTACTTC
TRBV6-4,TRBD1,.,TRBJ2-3,CASSDSFKDRVDTQYF,TGTGCCAGCAGTGACTCGTTTAAGGACAGGGTGGATACGCAGTATTTT
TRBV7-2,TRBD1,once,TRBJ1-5,CASSRSGGLQPQHF,TGTGCCAGCAGCCGTTCAGGGGGACTTCAGCCCCAGCATTTT
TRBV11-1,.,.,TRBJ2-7,CASSLNLTPEQYF,TGTGCCAGCAGCTTAAATCTGACTCCCGAGCAGTACTTC
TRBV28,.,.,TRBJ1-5,CASRPGLLNQPQHF,TGTGCCAGCAGACCGGGACTGCTTAATCAGCCCCAGCATTTT
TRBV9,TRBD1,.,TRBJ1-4,CASSEGQFNEKLFF,TGTGCCAGCAGCGAGGGACAGTTCAATGAAAAACTGTTTTTT
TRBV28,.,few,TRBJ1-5,CAIDNGGFGNQPQHF,TGTGCCATCGACAACGGGGGATTCGGCAATCAGCCCCAGCATTTT
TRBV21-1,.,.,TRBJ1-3,CASSPSDRGGGNTIYF,TGTGCCAGCAGCCCCTCGGACAGGGGAGGAGGAAACACCATATATTTT
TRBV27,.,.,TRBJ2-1,CASRDTGSYNEQFF,TGTGCCAGCCGGGACACCGGCTCCTACAATGAGCAGTTCTTC
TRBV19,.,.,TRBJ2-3,CASSIADTQYF,TGTGCCAGTAGTATAGCCGATACGCAGTATTTT
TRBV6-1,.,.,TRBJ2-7,CASSRGSYEQYF,TGTGCCAGCAGCAGGGGTTCCTACGAGCAGTACTTC
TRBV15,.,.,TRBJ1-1,CATSSGRNTEAFF,TGTGCCACCAGCAGCGGCAGGAACACTGAAGCTTTCTTT
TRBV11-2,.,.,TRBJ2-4,CASSLNRQGGIQYF,TGTGCCAGCAGCTTAAATAGGCAGGGTGGCATTCAGTACTTC
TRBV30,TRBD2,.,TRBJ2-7,CAWSVGEGREQYF,TGTGCCTGGAGTGTCGGGGAGGGAAGAGAGCAGTACTTC